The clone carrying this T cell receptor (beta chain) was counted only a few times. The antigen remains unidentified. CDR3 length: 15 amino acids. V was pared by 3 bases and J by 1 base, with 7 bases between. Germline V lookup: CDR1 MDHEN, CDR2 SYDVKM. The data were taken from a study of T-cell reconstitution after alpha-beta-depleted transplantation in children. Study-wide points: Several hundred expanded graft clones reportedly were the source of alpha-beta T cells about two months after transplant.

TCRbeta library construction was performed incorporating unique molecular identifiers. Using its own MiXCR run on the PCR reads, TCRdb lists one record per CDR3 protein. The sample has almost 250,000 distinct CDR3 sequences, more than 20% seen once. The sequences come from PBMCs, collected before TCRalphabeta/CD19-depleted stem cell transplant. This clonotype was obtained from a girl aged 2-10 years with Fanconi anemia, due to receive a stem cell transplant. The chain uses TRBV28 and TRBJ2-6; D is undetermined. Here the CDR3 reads CASSFARSGANVLTF. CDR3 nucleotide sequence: TGTGCCAGCAGTTTCGCCCGGTCTGGGGCCAACGTCCTGACTTTC. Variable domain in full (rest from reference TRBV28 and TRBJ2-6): DVKVTQSSRYLVKRTGEKVFLECVQDMDHENMFWYRQDPGLGLRLIYFSYDVKMKEKGDIPEGYSVSREKKERFSLILESASTNQTSMYLCASSFARSGANVLTFGAGSRLTVL.